Listed here are 14 T cell receptor beta chains from one sample, sequenced in a study of T cells in Graves' hyperthyroidism and ophthalmopathy. TCR beta CDR3 regions were amplified from RNA transcripts. First-round RT-PCR targeting the TCR CDR3 was performed with the HTBI primer set. TCRdb processed the multiplex PCR reads anew with MiXCR; each CDR3 protein has one entry. This table has some 600,000 distinct CDR3 sequences, about 14% appearing once. Material: blood. The receptors shown here come from a woman younger than 45 with Graves' hyperthyroidism that later progressed to Graves' ophthalmopathy.

In its sample, this clonotype was seen many times. The chain links TRBV6-1 to TRBJ1-5; 8 nucleotides line up with TRBD1. Germline assignment: CDR1 MNHNS and CDR2 SASEGT. The ends lost 6 bases at V and 5 bases at J; junction bases unmatched: 6. The CDR3 has 14 residues. Here the CDR3 reads CASRTQGQDQPQHF. The CDR3 coding sequence is TGTGCCAGCAGGACCCAGGGACAGGATCAGCCCCAGCATTTT.

This clonotype was found many times. The chain has TRBV10-3 and TRBJ1-4; the D is unclear. Germline lookup yields CDR1 ENHRY and CDR2 SYGVKD. The ends were cut back, 6 bases at V and 3 bases at J, with 5 bases in the middle. The CDR3 loop spans 12 amino acids. The CDR3 here is CAIRDSNEKLFF. The DNA of the CDR3 is TGTGCCATCAGGGATTCTAATGAAAAACTGTTTTTT.

In its sample, this clonotype was seen a few times. This chain joins TRBV6-2 or TRBV6-3 and TRBJ1-2; TRBD1 is a possible D gene (5 bases). The CDR3 runs 14 residues. Germline V gene data show CDR1 as MNHEY and CDR2 as SVGEGT. V lost 2 bases and J lost 4, with 11 bases in between. The CDR3 here is CASSYDSRSYGYTF. CDR3 nucleotides: TGTGCCAGCAGTTACGACAGTAGATCCTATGGCTACACCTTC.

This clonotype showed up just a few times. In nucleotides, the CDR3 is TGTGCCAGCTCACCAGGGGCCTCCACTGAAGCTTTCTTT. Translating gives CASSPGASTEAFF. V and J are TRBV18 and TRBJ1-1; D is perhaps TRBD1 (5 bases). The CDR3 extends over 13 amino acids. Trimming shortened V by 2 bases and J by 4 bases, and 8 bases separated the two germline ends. Germline lookup yields CDR1 KGHSH and CDR2 LQKENI.

The chain recombines TRBV9 with TRBJ2-3; no definite D call. The ends were cut back, 0 bases at V and 5 bases at J, with 10 bases in the middle. The CDR3 has 14 residues. Per germline, CDR1 SGDLS and CDR2 YYNGEE. The chain's CDR3 is CASSVADLLDTQYF. The CDR3 bases are TGTGCCAGCAGCGTAGCAGATCTACTAGATACGCAGTATTTT.

This clonotype has at least ten counts. CDR3 loop: CASSLESSSETQYF. CDR3 coding DNA: TGTGCCAGCAGCTTGGAAAGTAGCTCCGAGACCCAGTACTTC. J is TRBJ2-5 and V is TRBV5-8; D uncertain. From germline, CDR1 is SGHTS and CDR2 YDEGEE. The V end lost 0 bases, the J end lost 5 bases, and 11 bases lay between the germline ends. The CDR3 runs to 14 residues.

The table lists this clonotype with a few counts. This chain uses TRBV18 with TRBJ1-2; 7 nucleotides line up with TRBD1. Germline assignment: CDR1 KGHSH and CDR2 LQKENI. The CDR3 has 14 residues. J was trimmed by 2 bases and V by 3 bases; bases with no gene match: 3. As DNA, the CDR3 is TGTGCCAGCTCACCCGGGGACAGAAACTATGGCTACACCTTC. Protein: CASSPGDRNYGYTF.

This clonotype was seen many times. The CDR3 loop is CASSLMRKGGLTDTQYF. The CDR3 nucleotides are TGTGCCAGCAGTTTAATGCGAAAGGGGGGACTCACAGATACGCAGTATTTT. V gene TRBV12-3 or TRBV12-4 combines with J gene TRBJ2-3; either TRBD1 or TRBD2 may supply D (6 bases each). V was cut by 2 bases and J by 2 bases, with 17 bases left in between. CDR3 length equals 17 residues.

The chain links TRBV5-1 to TRBJ2-1; TRBD2 matches 14 bases. V shed 4 bases, J shed 9 bases, and the junction held 6 bases outside the gene matches. Germline CDR1 is SGHRS and CDR2 is YFSETQ. The CDR3 is 15 residues long. The CDR3 coding sequence is TGCGCCAGCAGCAAGGGACTAGCGGGAGACGGTGAGCAGTTCTTC. Residues: CASSKGLAGDGEQFF.

In this sample, this clonotype turned up many times. This chain joins TRBV20-1 and TRBJ2-3; D remains ambiguous. Germline V gene data show CDR1 as DFQATT and CDR2 as SNEGSKA (reference sequence). The CDR3 has 10 amino acids. The V end was cut by 4 bases, the J end by 9 bases, with 8 bases between. The CDR3: CSANVDTQYF. In DNA, the CDR3 is TGCAGTGCTAATGTAGACACGCAGTATTTT.

There are a few counts of this clonotype. This may arise from a read error, as a much more abundant clone is one base away. The chain uses TRBV14 and TRBJ1-2; D unresolved. V was cut by 0 bases and J by 7 bases, with 18 bases left in between. The CDR3 spans 16 residues. CDR1 is SGHDN and CDR2 is FVKESK in the germline V gene. CDR3 DNA sequence: TGTGCCAGCAGCCAAGATGTATATGTGAACCAACCTGGCTACACCTTC. Amino acids: CASSQDVYVNQPGYTF.

This clonotype showed up just a few times. This could be a read error, since a much larger clone is one nucleotide away. Likely a read error: the CDR3 ends without its conserved phenylalanine or tryptophan. The genes are TRBV28 and TRBJ2-7; possible D gene TRBD1, 8 bases. The CDR3 runs 15 residues. Germline V lookup: CDR1 MDHEN, CDR2 SYDVKM. V lost 5 bases to trimming and J lost 6 bases, with 20 bases between them. The CDR3 reads CASSRGGQGAFEQYL. The CDR3 bases are TGTGCCAGCAGTAGGGGGGGGCAGGGGGCTTTCGAGCAGTACCTC.

This clonotype was found many times. CDR3 coding DNA: TGTGCCAGCAGCGAACAGGGATTAGAAAAACTGTTTTTT. Protein product: CASSEQGLEKLFF. The chain combines TRBV7-2 with TRBJ1-4; D is perhaps TRBD1 (6 bases). CDR1 is SGHTA, CDR2 FQGNSA, per germline. Trimming removed 5 bases at V and 8 bases at J, with 12 bases between. The CDR3 contains 13 residues.

In its sample, this clonotype was seen a few times. V usage is TRBV10-2 and J usage is TRBJ2-7; 13 positions agree with TRBD2. V lost 7 bases, J lost 6 bases, and 6 bases stayed unmatched. This CDR3 is built from 14 residues. CDR1 is WSHSY and CDR2 is SAAADI in the germline V gene. CDR3 sequence: CASKVGTSGTEQYF. CDR3 bases: TGCGCCAGCAAAGTTGGGACTAGCGGGACCGAGCAGTACTTC.